The entry that follows covers one T cell receptor (beta chain) sequence. Its specificity is not known. The data are from a study of cytomegalovirus exposure and HLA in healthy donors. This CDR3 spans 14 amino acids. V trimming: 5 bases; J trimming: 10 bases; junction bases outside the gene matches: 8. Looked up from germline, CDR1 is SGHTA and CDR2 is FQGNSA. This PCR relied on a set of 60 Vbeta primers and 13 Jbeta primers. Clones were sequenced by immunoSEQ multiplex PCR, and TCRdb holds only the in-frame ones, with some missing. Here the sample spans over 85,000 clones, more than 75% being singletons. Study-wide results and caveats: Most of the TCR beta V segments (in an earlier analysis) were productive either about 87% or about 30% of the time. The majority of TCR sequences were rare, yet some public TCRs appeared in many donors. In terms of immune exposure information, only CMV serostatus was available. Most CMV-associated TCR beta chains appeared HLA-restricted in a later analysis.

Sequencing was done on a sample of PBMCs. The chain combines TRBV7-2 with TRBJ1-4, with 9 bases that match TRBD1. The source is a middle-aged man in good health and CMV-seronegative. The CDR3 nucleotides are TGTGCCAGCAGCCTGGGACAGGGAAAGGGAAAACTGTTTTTT. Residues: CASSLGQGKGKLFF.